Shown below are 6 T cell receptor beta chains from a single sample sequenced in a study of CD8+ T cells in alopecia areata. Extracted RNA was reverse transcribed into cDNA, the sequencing template. The assay was immunoSEQ multiplex PCR, and TCRdb's table has in-frame clones only and misses some. Of more than 75,000 clones detected, more than 35% appear once; the ten largest clones hold 1% to 1.5%. Sequencing was performed on CD4+ T cells sorted from blood. These TCRs come from a human donor with alopecia areata.

The V gene is TRBV30, the J gene TRBJ1-1, with a possible D match to TRBD1 (5 bases). This CDR3 comprises 13 residues. The germline V and J ends were trimmed by 4 bases and 8 bases, with 17 bases remaining between them. In germline, CDR1 is GTSNPN, CDR2 SVGIG (reference sequence). For the CDR3, the DNA is TGTGCCTGGACAGGGCTTATGGTGTCGGAAGCTTTCTTT. It translates to CAWTGLMVSEAFF.

This clone was counted between two and nine times. This specimen includes other DNA sequences encoding the same CDR3. V and J are TRBV29-1 and TRBJ2-1, with 12 bases identical to TRBD2. CDR1 and CDR2 from the germline V gene are SQVTM and ANQGSEA. J gave up 9 bases and V 8 bases, and 11 bases lay outside the gene matches. CDR3 size: 14 residues. CDR3 sequence: CSTLTSGGGGEQFF. As DNA, the CDR3 is TGCAGCACGTTGACTAGCGGGGGAGGGGGTGAGCAGTTCTTC.

The chain recombines TRBV5-1 with TRBJ2-2, with 7 bases identical to TRBD1. CDR3 length: 15 amino acids. Germline V gene lookup returns CDR1 SGHRS and CDR2 YFSETQ. Trimming at V came to 8 bases and at J to 0 bases, leaving 7 bases not matched to a gene. The CDR3 reads CASIPGTANTGELFF. In DNA, the CDR3 is TGCGCCAGTATTCCCGGGACAGCGAACACCGGGGAGCTGTTTTTT. Using reference TRBV5-1 and TRBJ2-2 for the parts outside the CDR3, the full variable domain is KAGVTQTPRYLIKTRGQQVTLSCSPISGHRSVSWYQQTPGQGLQFLFEYFSETQRNKGNFPGRFSGRQFSNSRSEMNVSTLELGDSALYLCASIPGTANTGELFFGEGSRLTVL.

In its sample, this clone was seen a few times. V usage is TRBV6-6 and J usage is TRBJ2-3; 10 nucleotides line up with TRBD2. Germline CDR1 and CDR2: MNHNY and SVGAGI (reference sequence). This CDR3 region has 15 residues. V trimming: 6 bases; J trimming: 2 bases; junction bases outside the gene matches: 5. The chain's CDR3 is CASRTTSGVTDTQYF. Here the CDR3 DNA reads TGTGCCAGCAGAACTACTAGCGGGGTCACAGATACGCAGTATTTT.

There are a few counts of this clone. The chain joins TRBV29-1 to TRBJ2-5; the D gene could be TRBD1 or TRBD2 (5 bases each). Deletions cut 0 bases from V and 4 bases from J, with 6 bases between. This CDR3 is 12 amino acids long. Germline loops: CDR1 SQVTM, CDR2 ANQGSEA. The CDR3 reads CSVEEGVETQYF. DNA for the CDR3: TGCAGCGTTGAAGAGGGGGTAGAGACCCAGTACTTC.

V is TRBV27 and J is TRBJ1-6; 10 nucleotides align to TRBD1. CDR3 length equals 16 residues. The germline V gene has CDR1 MNHEY and CDR2 SMNVEV (reference sequence). V dropped 5 bases and J dropped 6; count of bases not matched to a gene: 7. CDR3 region: CASSGTRTGGNSPLHF. CDR3 nucleotides: TGTGCCAGCAGTGGGACGAGGACAGGGGGTAATTCACCCCTCCACTTT.